The 9 T cell receptor beta chains given below trace back to one sample, sequenced in a study of OX40 agonist ivuxolimab in advanced cancers. Libraries were prepared by immunoSEQ multiplex PCR; TCRdb keeps only in-frame clonotypes and omits some of them. Among 95,000 to 150,000 clones listed, around 93% were seen once. Sequencing was performed on CD4+ or CD8+ T cells sorted from blood, taken in a trial of the OX40 agonist ivuxolimab. The receptors originated from an adult with an advanced solid tumor such as melanoma, head and neck, liver or kidney cancer.

The chain employs TRBV5-4 and TRBJ2-1, with D possibly being TRBD1 or TRBD2 (6 bases each). The CDR3 has 16 residues. V was pared by 3 bases and J by 8 bases, with 21 bases between. Looked up from germline, CDR1 is SGHNT and CDR2 is YYREEE (reference sequence). CDR3 sequence reads: CASSSPRGELKDEQFF. The CDR3 nucleotides are TGTGCCAGCAGCTCTCCAAGGGGGGAACTGAAGGATGAGCAGTTCTTC.

This chain uses TRBV18 with TRBJ2-7; D is ambiguous. Between the trimmed V and J ends, which lost 3 bases and 3 bases, there was a span of 12 bases. Germline lookup yields CDR1 KGHSH and CDR2 LQKENI. This CDR3 region has 14 residues. The CDR3 nucleotides are TGTGCCAGCTCACCCGAATACGGCAACTACGAGCAGTACTTC. As protein: CASSPEYGNYEQYF. The whole variable domain, filled in from reference TRBV18 and TRBJ2-7, reads NAGVMQNPRHLVRRRGQEARLRCSPMKGHSHVYWYRQLPEEGLKFMVYLQKENIIDESGMPKERFSAEFPKEGPSILRIQQVVRGDSAAYFCASSPEYGNYEQYFGPGTRLTVT.

The chain employs TRBV27 and TRBJ2-1, with D maybe TRBD1 (6 bases). Trimming cost V 2 bases and J 6 bases, with 17 bases left between them. This CDR3 is built from 16 residues. From germline, CDR1 is MNHEY and CDR2 SMNVEV (reference sequence). Here the CDR3 DNA reads TGTGCCAGCAGTTTAGGTCCCGACAGGATTTTCAATGAGCAGTTCTTC. Protein sequence: CASSLGPDRIFNEQFF.

This chain joins TRBV30 and TRBJ2-1, with D perhaps TRBD1 or TRBD2 (5 bases each). Germline lookup yields CDR1 GTSNPN and CDR2 SVGIG (reference sequence). The CDR3 is made up of 13 amino acids. The germline V and J ends were trimmed by 3 bases and 0 bases, with 6 bases remaining between them. The CDR3 nucleotides are TGTGCCTGGAGCGGGGCCTCCTACAATGAGCAGTTCTTC. Translation gives CAWSGASYNEQFF.

V and J are TRBV11-3 and TRBJ2-1; TRBD2 matches 14 bases. Germline V gene sequence: CDR1 SGHNT, CDR2 YENEEA. The CDR3 consists of 19 residues. Trimming at V came to 0 bases and at J to 3 bases, leaving 7 bases not matched to a gene. CDR3 amino acids: CASSLERLAGGTSYNEQFF. CDR3 DNA sequence: TGTGCCAGCAGCTTAGAGCGACTAGCGGGAGGGACAAGCTACAATGAGCAGTTCTTC.

This chain connects TRBV6-1 to TRBJ2-7, with 10 bases that match TRBD1. Germline CDR1 and CDR2: MNHNS and SASEGT. The CDR3 consists of 17 residues. V dropped 2 bases and J dropped 3; count of bases not matched to a gene: 10. CDR3 nucleotides: TGTGCCAGCAGTGAAAGGGGGACAGGGGCAAAAGACTACGAGCAGTACTTC. It yields the protein CASSERGTGAKDYEQYF.

This rearrangement joins TRBV27 to TRBJ1-1, with D tentatively TRBD1 (5 bases). The CDR3 sequence is 14 residues long. Trimming took off 2 bases at V and 1 base at J, with 8 bases between the two ends. Germline values: CDR1 MNHEY, CDR2 SMNVEV (reference sequence). For the CDR3, the DNA is TGTGCCAGCAGTTTAGCAGGGACGAACACTGAAGCTTTCTTT. It is translated as CASSLAGTNTEAFF.

This CDR3 reads CASSEARTGLDYTF. The CDR3 bases are TGTGCCAGCAGTGAAGCGAGGACAGGCCTTGACTACACCTTC. V gene TRBV2 combines with J gene TRBJ1-2, with 7 nucleotides matching TRBD1. J gave up 10 bases and V 0 bases, and 8 bases lay outside the gene matches. This CDR3 is built from 14 residues. Germline-derived CDR1 and CDR2 are SNHLY and FYNNEI.

This clone was seen only once. V gene TRBV27 combines with J gene TRBJ2-3, with 12 bases lining up with TRBD2. The ends lost 5 bases at V and 4 bases at J; junction bases unmatched: 10. The CDR3 sequence is 17 residues long. CDR1 is MNHEY, CDR2 SMNVEV, per germline (reference sequence). The CDR3 nucleotides read TGTGCCAGCAGTGATAACCCCCTAGCGGGGGGGCCAGATACGCAGTATTTT. Translating it yields CASSDNPLAGGPDTQYF.